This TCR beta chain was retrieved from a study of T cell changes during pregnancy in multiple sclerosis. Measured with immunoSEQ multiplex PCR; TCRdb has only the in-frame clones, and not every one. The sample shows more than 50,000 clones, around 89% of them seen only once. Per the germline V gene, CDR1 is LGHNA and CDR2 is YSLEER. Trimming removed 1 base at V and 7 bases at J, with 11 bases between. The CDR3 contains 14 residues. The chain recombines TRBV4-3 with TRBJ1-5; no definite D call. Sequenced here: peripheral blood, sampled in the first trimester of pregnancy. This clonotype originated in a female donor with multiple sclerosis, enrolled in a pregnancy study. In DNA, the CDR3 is TGCGCCAGCAGCCAAGCGGGAGAAGGGCAGCCCCAGCATTTT. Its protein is CASSQAGEGQPQHF.